This is a list of T cell receptor beta chains from one sample in a study of OX40 agonist ivuxolimab in advanced cancers. TCRdb keeps only in-frame clones here, not all; method: immunoSEQ multiplex PCR. The data show around 70,000 clones, 80% to 95% seen once. The specimen was CD4+ or CD8+ T cells sorted from blood, collected in a trial of the OX40 agonist ivuxolimab. The source of these receptors is an adult with an advanced solid tumor such as melanoma, head and neck, liver or kidney cancer. CDR3s include the opening cysteine and the closing phenylalanine or tryptophan. A D gene is named only where the DNA matches it firmly. Some rows have no size entry. The others give once, few or many, or a class for an expanded clone.

CDR3 DNA: TGTGCCAGCAGCCCATACCGTGAGGGGCTTATGAACGAGCAGTACTTC
CDR3 protein: CASSPYREGLMNEQYF
D gene: -
V gene: TRBV7-6
J gene: TRBJ2-7
clone size: -

CDR3 DNA: TGTGCCAGCAGCAGGACAGAAGGGAATTCACCCCTCCACTTT
CDR3 protein: CASSRTEGNSPLHF
D gene: -
V gene: TRBV2
J gene: TRBJ1-6
clone size: -

CDR3 DNA: TGTGCCAGCCGCGAGACAGGGGTAGAGGAAACTGAAGCTTTCTTT
CDR3 protein: CASRETGVEETEAFF
D gene: TRBD1
V gene: TRBV18
J gene: TRBJ1-1
clone size: -

CDR3 DNA: TGTGCAAGTCGCTTAGCGGCAGGGAGTTACGGAAACACCATATATTTT
CDR3 protein: CASRLAAGSYGNTIYF
D gene: -
V gene: TRBV12-2
J gene: TRBJ1-3
clone size: -

CDR3 DNA: TGTGCCAGCAGCCAACTGATAAACTCCTACAATGAGCAGTTCTTC
CDR3 protein: CASSQLINSYNEQFF
D gene: -
V gene: TRBV14
J gene: TRBJ2-1
clone size: -

CDR3 DNA: TGTGCCAGCAGCCAAGGTGGACCGTACGAGCAGTACTTC
CDR3 protein: CASSQGGPYEQYF
D gene: -
V gene: TRBV4-2
J gene: TRBJ2-7
clone size: -

CDR3 DNA: TGTGCCAGCAGTGCCGGACTCTACAATGAGCAGTTCTTC
CDR3 protein: CASSAGLYNEQFF
D gene: -
V gene: TRBV6-4
J gene: TRBJ2-1
clone size: -

CDR3 DNA: TGTGCCAGCAGCCACTCAGGAGTGGGGGGTGGACAATACAATGAGCAGTTCTTC
CDR3 protein: CASSHSGVGGGQYNEQFF
D gene: -
V gene: TRBV9
J gene: TRBJ2-1
clone size: -

CDR3 DNA: TGTGCCAGCAGCGTTTCCAGCCAGGATGGTTATGGCTACACCTTC
CDR3 protein: CASSVSSQDGYGYTF
D gene: -
V gene: TRBV9
J gene: TRBJ1-2
clone size: -

CDR3 DNA: TGTGCCAGCAGTGTCGGGGGGGAGGAATCCGGGGAGCTGTTTTTT
CDR3 protein: CASSVGGEESGELFF
D gene: TRBD2
V gene: TRBV6-6
J gene: TRBJ2-2
clone size: -

CDR3 DNA: TGTGCCAGCAGCCCGCTAGCGGGGGACGGGAATGAGCAGTTCTTC
CDR3 protein: CASSPLAGDGNEQFF
D gene: TRBD2
V gene: TRBV5-6
J gene: TRBJ2-1
clone size: once

CDR3 DNA: TGTGCCAGCAGCGTTGGGGGGGCCTATGGCTACACCTTC
CDR3 protein: CASSVGGAYGYTF
D gene: -
V gene: TRBV6-5
J gene: TRBJ1-2
clone size: -

CDR3 DNA: TGTGCCATCACTTTCCAACAGGGCTACGAGCAGTACTTC
CDR3 protein: CAITFQQGYEQYF
D gene: -
V gene: TRBV10-3
J gene: TRBJ2-7
clone size: -

CDR3 DNA: TGTGCCAGTAGTATAGGGGGGGATTCACCCCTCCACTTT
CDR3 protein: CASSIGGDSPLHF
D gene: -
V gene: TRBV19
J gene: TRBJ1-6
clone size: -

CDR3 DNA: TGTGCCAGTGACTTTGGGACCAATAATTCACCCCTCCACTTT
CDR3 protein: CASDFGTNNSPLHF
D gene: -
V gene: TRBV19
J gene: TRBJ1-6
clone size: -

CDR3 DNA: TGCGCCAGCAGCTTGGCCACCAATGAGCAGTTCTTC
CDR3 protein: CASSLATNEQFF
D gene: -
V gene: TRBV5-1
J gene: TRBJ2-1
clone size: -

CDR3 DNA: TGTGCCAGCAGCGTGGCAGGGACCGGCTACGAGCAGTACTTC
CDR3 protein: CASSVAGTGYEQYF
D gene: -
V gene: TRBV9
J gene: TRBJ2-7
clone size: -

CDR3 DNA: TGTGCCAGCAGTTTATCTGGTCCTTTTTACGAGCAGTACTTC
CDR3 protein: CASSLSGPFYEQYF
D gene: -
V gene: TRBV27
J gene: TRBJ2-7
clone size: -

CDR3 DNA: TGTGCCAGCAGCAAAGTAAGGACATGGGCAACTAATGAAAAACTGTTTTTT
CDR3 protein: CASSKVRTWATNEKLFF
D gene: -
V gene: TRBV21-1
J gene: TRBJ1-4
clone size: -

CDR3 DNA: TGTGCCAGCACCTCCCCGGGAACGAACACCGGGGAGCTGTTTTTT
CDR3 protein: CASTSPGTNTGELFF
D gene: -
V gene: TRBV27
J gene: TRBJ2-2
clone size: -

CDR3 DNA: TGTGCCAGCAGTGAAGGGACCGACGTGAACACCATATATTTT
CDR3 protein: CASSEGTDVNTIYF
D gene: -
V gene: TRBV25-1
J gene: TRBJ1-3
clone size: -

CDR3 DNA: TGTGCCAGCAGCTTCCCGACAGGGGGCGTTGAGGAGACCCAGTACTTC
CDR3 protein: CASSFPTGGVEETQYF
D gene: TRBD1
V gene: TRBV5-6
J gene: TRBJ2-5
clone size: -

CDR3 DNA: TGCGCCAGCAGCCAAGATTATGAGGGACAGGAAGCTTTCTTT
CDR3 protein: CASSQDYEGQEAFF
D gene: TRBD1
V gene: TRBV4-3
J gene: TRBJ1-1
clone size: -

CDR3 DNA: TGTGCCAGCAGTTTGCTCGGGAGCTCCTACAATGAGCAGTTCTTC
CDR3 protein: CASSLLGSSYNEQFF
D gene: -
V gene: TRBV27
J gene: TRBJ2-1
clone size: -

CDR3 DNA: TGCGCCAGCAGCCAAGGGAGGAGCCATAACTATGGCTACACCTTC
CDR3 protein: CASSQGRSHNYGYTF
D gene: -
V gene: TRBV4-1
J gene: TRBJ1-2
clone size: few

CDR3 DNA: TGTGCCAGCAGCCCTGGGGGGGAGACCCAGTACTTC
CDR3 protein: CASSPGGETQYF
D gene: -
V gene: TRBV9
J gene: TRBJ2-5
clone size: -

CDR3 DNA: TGTGCCAGCAGCCCGCGAGGGCTTGACCAAGAGACCCAGTACTTC
CDR3 protein: CASSPRGLDQETQYF
D gene: -
V gene: TRBV13
J gene: TRBJ2-5
clone size: -

CDR3 DNA: TGTGCCAGCAGCTTGGAGGGCTTCGGCTACACCTTC
CDR3 protein: CASSLEGFGYTF
D gene: -
V gene: TRBV5-4
J gene: TRBJ1-2
clone size: -

CDR3 DNA: TGTGCCACCCCGTCTCCGGGGGTTCCCTATGGCTACACCTTC
CDR3 protein: CATPSPGVPYGYTF
D gene: -
V gene: TRBV15
J gene: TRBJ1-2
clone size: -

CDR3 DNA: TGTGCCAGCAGCCCCCGGGACAGAACCTACGAGCAGTACTTC
CDR3 protein: CASSPRDRTYEQYF
D gene: TRBD1
V gene: TRBV4-2
J gene: TRBJ2-7
clone size: -

CDR3 DNA: TGTGCCAGCAGTTACTCGAGAGGGCTCACTGAAGCTTTCTTT
CDR3 protein: CASSYSRGLTEAFF
D gene: -
V gene: TRBV6-5
J gene: TRBJ1-1
clone size: -

CDR3 DNA: TGTGCCAGCCAGGGGTACTACGAGCAGTACTTC
CDR3 protein: CASQGYYEQYF
D gene: -
V gene: TRBV11-2
J gene: TRBJ2-7
clone size: -

CDR3 DNA: TGTGCCAGCAGCTTAGACCAAAGACTAGCGGGGGTGCTCGACCCCTACGAGCAGTACTTC
CDR3 protein: CASSLDQRLAGVLDPYEQYF
D gene: TRBD2
V gene: TRBV11-2
J gene: TRBJ2-7
clone size: once

CDR3 DNA: TGTGCCAGCTCACCTACGATGGCTGGCAATCAGCCCCAGCATTTT
CDR3 protein: CASSPTMAGNQPQHF
D gene: -
V gene: TRBV18
J gene: TRBJ1-5
clone size: -

CDR3 DNA: TGTGCCAGCAGCTTTGTGCAGGGTACCGACGAGCAGTACTTC
CDR3 protein: CASSFVQGTDEQYF
D gene: -
V gene: TRBV7-9
J gene: TRBJ2-7
clone size: -

CDR3 DNA: TGTGCCAGCAGCGTAGGCGGTAGCGGGGGGCCAATAGATACGCAGTATTTT
CDR3 protein: CASSVGGSGGPIDTQYF
D gene: TRBD2
V gene: TRBV9
J gene: TRBJ2-3
clone size: -

CDR3 DNA: TGTGCCAGTAGTATTGGGACAGGGGGTTTAGATACGCAGTATTTT
CDR3 protein: CASSIGTGGLDTQYF
D gene: TRBD1
V gene: TRBV19
J gene: TRBJ2-3
clone size: -

CDR3 DNA: TGTGCCAGCAGTTACGGGACACGGGTCACCGGGGAGCTGTTTTTT
CDR3 protein: CASSYGTRVTGELFF
D gene: -
V gene: TRBV6-5
J gene: TRBJ2-2
clone size: -

CDR3 DNA: TGTGCCAGCAGTTCCACAGGGTACCAAGAGACCCAGTACTTC
CDR3 protein: CASSSTGYQETQYF
D gene: -
V gene: TRBV6-5
J gene: TRBJ2-5
clone size: -

CDR3 DNA: TGTGCCAGCAGCCGCACCGTGGCGGGGGCGGCCAATGAGCAGTTCTTC
CDR3 protein: CASSRTVAGAANEQFF
D gene: -
V gene: TRBV27
J gene: TRBJ2-1
clone size: -

CDR3 DNA: TGTGCCAGCAGCCCCTTGGTAGCGGGGGCACATAAGTTCTTC
CDR3 protein: CASSPLVAGAHKFF
D gene: TRBD2
V gene: TRBV6-4
J gene: TRBJ2-1
clone size: -

CDR3 DNA: TGTGCCAGCAGTGATCGCAGCTCTGGAAACACCATATATTTT
CDR3 protein: CASSDRSSGNTIYF
D gene: -
V gene: TRBV25-1
J gene: TRBJ1-3
clone size: -

CDR3 DNA: TGTGCCAGCAGTTTATTGGTTGGGGGGCAGGGTGAAGCTTTCTTT
CDR3 protein: CASSLLVGGQGEAFF
D gene: -
V gene: TRBV27
J gene: TRBJ1-1
clone size: once

CDR3 DNA: TGTGCCAGCTCACCACTAGGACAGGGGAATCAGCCCCAGCATTTT
CDR3 protein: CASSPLGQGNQPQHF
D gene: TRBD1
V gene: TRBV18
J gene: TRBJ1-5
clone size: -

CDR3 DNA: TGTGCCAGCAGTTACTCGGGGACAGGGGAAAATGGCTACACCTTC
CDR3 protein: CASSYSGTGENGYTF
D gene: TRBD1
V gene: TRBV6-6
J gene: TRBJ1-2
clone size: -

CDR3 DNA: TGTGCCAGCAGCTTACAGGGAGAGTACGAGCAGTACTTC
CDR3 protein: CASSLQGEYEQYF
D gene: -
V gene: TRBV7-7
J gene: TRBJ2-7
clone size: -

CDR3 DNA: TGTGCCAGCAGTGAAGCGGGGCCAGGGGGTTTCGACACTGAAGCTTTCTTT
CDR3 protein: CASSEAGPGGFDTEAFF
D gene: TRBD1
V gene: TRBV6-1
J gene: TRBJ1-1
clone size: -